These 3 T cell receptor beta chains were all obtained from the same sample, sequenced in a study of T-cell reconstitution after alpha-beta-depleted transplantation in children. The library targeted TCRbeta and was prepared with unique molecular identifiers. MiXCR, applied by TCRdb to the PCR reads, yields one record per CDR3 protein. The sample lists 100,000 or so distinct CDR3 sequences, 12% occurring once. The source material was PBMCs from the stem cell graft donor, sampled from the stem cell graft. Receptor source: a human donor who donated a stem cell graft to a child with inherited bone marrow failure.

This clonotype was seen many times. The CDR3 coding sequence is TGTGCCAGCAGTTCTGGGGACATGAGCTCTGGGGCCAACGTCCTGACTTTC. This encodes CASSSGDMSSGANVLTF. This chain links TRBV25-1 with TRBJ2-6; maybe TRBD1 (6 bases). V dropped 5 bases and J dropped 0 bases, with 14 bases sitting between them. This CDR3 has 17 amino acids. The V gene's germline CDR1 is MGHDK and CDR2 SYGVNS.

This clonotype was recorded many times. V usage is TRBV28 and J usage is TRBJ2-7; 10 bases are a match to TRBD1. This CDR3 has 14 amino acids. The J segment lost 3 bases and the V segment lost 7 bases, leaving 6 bases of the junction unmatched. Germline CDR1 and CDR2: MDHEN and SYDVKM. The CDR3 coding sequence is TGTGCCAGCATCCTTCGGACAGGGGGCTACGAGCAGTACTTC. Its protein product is CASILRTGGYEQYF.

V is TRBV19 and J is TRBJ1-1; TRBD1 is a possible D gene (6 bases). V was clipped by 3 bases and J by 6 bases, with 11 bases between them. The germline gives CDR1 LNHDA, CDR2 SQIVND (reference sequence). This CDR3 spans 13 amino acids. CDR3 protein: CASSIGQLSEAFF. In DNA form, the CDR3 reads TGTGCCAGTAGTATCGGACAGCTATCTGAAGCTTTCTTT.